This T cell receptor beta chain was profiled in a study of shared clonotypes between healthy human individuals. The V end lost 1 base, the J end lost 2 bases, and 18 bases lay between the germline ends. CDR3 length: 17 residues. The germline gives CDR1 SGHTS, CDR2 YDEGEE. Data came from immunoSEQ multiplex PCR; TCRdb stores just in-frame clones and leaves some out. The table shows under 850,000 clones, with 72% occurring only once. Sequenced material: memory CD4+ T cells sorted from blood. Documented subset: CD45RA-negative fraction. This clonotype originated in a woman in her 30s in good health. This chain connects TRBV5-8 to TRBJ1-1; perhaps TRBD1 as D (6 bases). The CDR3 DNA sequence: TGTGCCAGCAGCTTGTATAAATTCGGACAGCTCAACACTGAAGCTTTCTTT. Amino acid sequence: CASSLYKFGQLNTEAFF.